One sample yielded the 15 T cell receptor beta chains listed below, sequenced in a study of blood T cell repertoires in COVID-19. Assay used: immunoSEQ multiplex PCR; TCRdb lists only in-frame clones, some missing. The table includes roughly 150,000 clones, about 88% detected once. The sequenced sample consisted of peripheral blood. The source is a woman of 80 years or more with acute or convalescent COVID-19.

This chain links TRBV4-1 with TRBJ2-3, with a possible D match to TRBD2 (5 bases). The CDR3 is made up of 18 amino acids. Germline CDR1 MGHRA, CDR2 YSYEKL. With 1 base removed from V and 0 bases from J, the gap between germline ends came to 17 bases. As DNA, the CDR3 is TGCGCCAGCAGCCAAGTCGGCGGCGGGCGGACTAGCACAGATACGCAGTATTTT. This encodes CASSQVGGGRTSTDTQYF.

The CDR3 loop reads CASSLGRDYGYTF. CDR3 bases: TGTGCCAGCAGCTTGGGGAGGGACTATGGCTACACCTTC. The chain combines TRBV5-8 with TRBJ1-2; D remains ambiguous. Trimming removed 0 bases at V and 3 bases at J, with 6 bases between. Germline CDR1 SGHTS, CDR2 YDEGEE. This CDR3 has 13 amino acids. The variable domain in full, completed from reference TRBV5-8 and TRBJ1-2, reads EAGVTQSPTHLIKTRGQQATLRCSPISGHTSVYWYQQALGLGLQFLLWYDEGEERNRGNFPPRFSGRQFPNYSSELNVNALELEDSALYLCASSLGRDYGYTFGSGTRLTVV.

As to this clone: Within the sample, other DNA sequences also encode this same CDR3. The rearrangement joins TRBV7-3 to TRBJ2-3, with D tentatively TRBD2 (5 bases). CDR1 is SGHTA and CDR2 is FQGTGA in the germline V gene. With 5 bases removed from V and 0 bases from J, the gap between germline ends came to 9 bases. This CDR3 has 14 residues. This CDR3 reads CASSPGLSTDTQYF. The CDR3 nucleotides are TGTGCCAGCAGCCCTGGACTTAGCACAGATACGCAGTATTTT.

The V gene is TRBV10-3, the J gene TRBJ2-3; D remains ambiguous. This CDR3 spans 16 amino acids. CDR1 ENHRY and CDR2 SYGVKD come from the germline V gene. V was clipped by 4 bases and J by 4 bases, with 18 bases between them. CDR3 nucleotide sequence: TGTGCCATCAGTGGAGGCCAGTCTGCCGATTCAGATACGCAGTATTTT. The encoded protein is CAISGGQSADSDTQYF.

This clone was seen only a few times. The chain carries TRBV18 and TRBJ2-3; 8 bases agree with TRBD1. The germline gives CDR1 KGHSH, CDR2 LQKENI. Germline trimming cut 6 bases from V and 8 bases from J; bases unmatched to any gene: 16. There are 16 residues in the CDR3. CDR3: CASSNEWQGALTTQYF. CDR3 coding DNA: TGTGCCAGCTCCAACGAATGGCAGGGGGCGCTTACTACGCAGTATTTT.

This clone was detected a few times. The rearrangement links TRBV19 to TRBJ1-1; TRBD1 matches at 11 bases. The length of the CDR3 is 16 residues. J gave up 3 bases and V 5 bases, and 8 bases lay outside the gene matches. The germline V gene has CDR1 LNHDA and CDR2 SQIVND (reference sequence). The CDR3 sequence: CASSLGTGGWYTEAFF. In DNA, the CDR3 is TGTGCCAGTAGTCTTGGGACAGGGGGTTGGTACACTGAAGCTTTCTTT.

This chain links TRBV15 with TRBJ2-7; 8 positions agree with TRBD2. This CDR3 has 17 residues. The germline CDR1 and CDR2 sequences are LNHNV and YYDKDF (reference sequence). Trimming at V came to 2 bases and at J to 3 bases, leaving 12 bases not matched to a gene. CDR3 in amino acids: CATSRNFGASGHYEQYF. The DNA of the CDR3 is TGTGCCACCAGCAGAAATTTCGGGGCTAGCGGGCACTACGAGCAGTACTTC.

V is TRBV12-5 and J is TRBJ2-5; 15 nucleotides line up with TRBD2. This CDR3 is built from 15 residues. V lost 5 bases and J lost 6; bases outside the gene matches: 4. CDR1 and CDR2 from the germline V gene are LGHNT and FRNRAP. The CDR3 loop is CASGGLAGGRKTQYF. The DNA for the CDR3 is TGTGCTAGTGGTGGACTAGCGGGGGGGCGGAAGACCCAGTACTTC.

This clone was detected once. This sequence joins TRBV7-8 and TRBJ1-5, with TRBD1 matching 7 bases. CDR1 and CDR2 (germline): SGHVS, FQNEAQ. The CDR3 is made up of 14 amino acids. Unmatched junction bases numbered 7, after V lost 4 bases and J lost 7 bases. In DNA, the CDR3 is TGTGCCAGCAGCTCAATGACAGGGCCCCAGCCCCAGCATTTT. This encodes CASSSMTGPQPQHF. Using reference TRBV7-8 and TRBJ1-5 for the parts outside the CDR3, the full variable domain is GAGVSQSPRYKVAKRGQDVALRCDPISGHVSLFWYQQALGQGPEFLTYFQNEAQLDKSGLPSDRFFAERPEGSVSTLKIQRTQQEDSAVYLCASSSMTGPQPQHFGDGTRLSIL.

V usage is TRBV5-1 and J usage is TRBJ1-1; 7 nucleotides match TRBD1. CDR3 length equals 16 residues. CDR1 and CDR2 from the germline V gene are SGHRS and YFSETQ. Trimming took 0 bases from V and 0 from J; bases not matched to a gene: 5. CDR3 nucleotides: TGCGCCAGCAGCTTGGTATCTCAGGGGGTGAACACTGAAGCTTTCTTT. Translated, it gives CASSLVSQGVNTEAFF.

The CDR3 DNA is TGTGCCAGCAGCTTCGGACTGGGCACCTCGGCCCTCCACTTT. It codes for CASSFGLGTSALHF. The rearrangement joins TRBV5-4 to TRBJ1-6; no firm D call. The CDR3 spans 14 residues. Germline CDR1 is SGHNT and CDR2 is YYREEE (reference sequence). Trimming cost V 2 bases and J 14 bases, with 17 bases left between them.

The gene calls are TRBV29-1 and TRBJ1-2, with a weak D call TRBD1 (5 bases). The CDR3 extends over 11 amino acids. Germline V gene sequence: CDR1 SQVTM, CDR2 ANQGSEA. V lost 5 bases and J 6 bases, leaving 10 bases between the germline ends. CDR3 DNA sequence: TGCAGCGTTTGGACGGGGGATGGCTACACCTTC. It codes for CSVWTGDGYTF.

The count of this clone is one. The V gene is TRBV30, the J gene TRBJ2-2; weak D call: TRBD1 (5 bases). Germline CDR1 and CDR2: GTSNPN and SVGIG (reference sequence). CDR3 length: 14 amino acids. The V gene lost 5 bases and the J gene lost 3 bases, with 13 bases spanning the gap. For the CDR3, the DNA is TGTGCCTGGGGGGCGACACTGTACACCGGGGAGCTGTTTTTT. It encodes CAWGATLYTGELFF. Variable domain in full (rest from reference TRBV30 and TRBJ2-2): SQTIHQWPATLVQPVGSPLSLECTVEGTSNPNLYWYRQAAGRGLQLLFYSVGIGQISSEVPQNLSASRPQDRQFILSSKKLLLSDSGFYLCAWGATLYTGELFFGEGSRLTVL.

This clone appeared a single time. CDR3 DNA sequence: TGCAGCGTTGACCTAGCGGACAATGAGCAGTTCTTC. This translates into CSVDLADNEQFF. The chain employs TRBV29-1 and TRBJ2-1, with 7 bases that match TRBD2. Germline CDR1 and CDR2: SQVTM and ANQGSEA. This CDR3 region has 12 residues. V was pared by 3 bases and J by 5 bases, with 1 base of the junction left unmatched.

The chain uses TRBV20-1 and TRBJ1-2, with D perhaps TRBD1 (6 bases). The germline V gene encodes CDR1 DFQATT and CDR2 SNEGSKA (reference sequence). V lost 3 bases and J lost 8, with 19 bases in between. The CDR3 consists of 14 residues. The CDR3, as DNA: TGCAGTGCTAGTGTAGGGACACCCACGGAGGGCTACACCTTC. The encoded protein is CSASVGTPTEGYTF.